This T cell receptor beta chain came from a study of radiotherapy plus CTLA-4 blockade in lung cancer. The junction had 13 bases not matched to a gene; V was cut back by 0 bases and J by 1 base. Germline CDR1 MGHRA, CDR2 YSYEKL. The CDR3 length is 20 residues. TCRdb's copy holds only in-frame clones and misses some; the assay was immunoSEQ multiplex PCR. The sample lists 110,000 or so clones, nearly 80% occurring once. The chain employs TRBV4-1 and TRBJ2-4, with 9 bases aligning to TRBD2. The sample consisted of peripheral blood, taken from a patient treated with radiotherapy plus ipilimumab. This TCR derives from a human donor with non-small cell lung cancer who had a partial response to radiotherapy plus ipilimumab. DNA of the CDR3: TGCGCCAGCAGCCAAGATTCCCCAGCGGGAGGAGTGGGGGCCAAAAACATTCAGTACTTC. This gives the protein CASSQDSPAGGVGAKNIQYF.